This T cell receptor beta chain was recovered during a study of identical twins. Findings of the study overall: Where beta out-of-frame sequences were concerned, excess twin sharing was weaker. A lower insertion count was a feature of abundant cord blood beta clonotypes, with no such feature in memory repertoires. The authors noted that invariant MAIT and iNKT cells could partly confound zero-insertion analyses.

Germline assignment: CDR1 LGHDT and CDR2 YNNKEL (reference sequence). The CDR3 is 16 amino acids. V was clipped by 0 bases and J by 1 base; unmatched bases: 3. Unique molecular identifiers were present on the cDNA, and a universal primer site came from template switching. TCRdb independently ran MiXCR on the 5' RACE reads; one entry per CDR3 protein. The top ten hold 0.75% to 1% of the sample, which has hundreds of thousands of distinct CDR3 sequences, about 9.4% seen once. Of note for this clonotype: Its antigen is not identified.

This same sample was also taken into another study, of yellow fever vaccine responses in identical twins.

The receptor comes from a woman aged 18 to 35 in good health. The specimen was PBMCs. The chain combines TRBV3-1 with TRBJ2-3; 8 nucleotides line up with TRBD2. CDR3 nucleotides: TGTGCCAGCAGCCAAGACACTAGCGGAGGCACAGATACGCAGTATTTT. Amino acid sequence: CASSQDTSGGTDTQYF.